This TCR beta chain was captured by sequencing in a study of cytomegalovirus exposure and HLA in healthy donors. Donors had nominal health at sampling but likely had unrecorded immune exposures. PCR was performed using 60 Vbeta and 13 Jbeta primers. Produced via immunoSEQ multiplex PCR; TCRdb's table is partial and in-frame only. The table for this sample gives 150,000 to 200,000 clones. Note on this clone: The antigen is unknown.

Study-wide results and limits: Overall, 164 TCR beta chains were annotated as cytomegalovirus-associated. In all likelihood, a cluster of highly shared sequence variants was a sequencing artifact.

The clonotype was recovered from a woman aged 55-70 years in good health and CMV-seronegative. Sequenced material: PBMCs.

CDR3 DNA sequence: TGCGCCAGCAGTGGGGTACTAGCGGGAGATAGCACCGGGGAGCTGTTTTTT. This sequence encodes CASSGVLAGDSTGELFF. This chain joins TRBV10-2 and TRBJ2-2, with 11 nucleotides matching TRBD2. The V segment lost 4 bases and the J segment 4 bases; nucleotides outside the gene matches: 8. The CDR3 length is 17 residues. Germline V gene sequence: CDR1 WSHSY, CDR2 SAAADI.